This is a list of T cell receptor beta chains from one sample in a study of shared T cell receptors in the human thymus. TCRdb's table, derived via immunoSEQ multiplex PCR, lists solely in-frame clones and lacks some. This table holds over 350,000 clones, 95% found once. The sequenced material came from thymocytes. Source of these receptors: a human donor. Each CDR3 is given with its conserved first and last residue. The D gene is left open where the match is weak. Some rows mark clone size as missing; the rest say once, few, many or name a class of expanded clone.

v_call	j_call	clone_size	d_call	cdr3_length	cdr3_nt	cdr3_aa
TRBV27	TRBJ2-7	-	-	14	TGTGCCAGCAGTTCGGGACCTCCCCCGGGGGAGCAGTACTTC	CASSSGPPPGEQYF
TRBV29-1	TRBJ2-1	-	-	15	TGCAGCGTTGTTGCAGTCCACCCCTTAACCAATGAGCAGTTCTTC	CSVVAVHPLTNEQFF
TRBV7-2	TRBJ1-1	-	TRBD1	14	TGTGCCAGCAGCTTCCACAGGGGGCTCACTGAAGCTTTCTTT	CASSFHRGLTEAFF
TRBV6-4	TRBJ2-2	-	-	16	TGTGCCAGCAGTCCCTTCAGTAACAGATCCACCGGGGAGCTGTTTTTT	CASSPFSNRSTGELFF
TRBV19	TRBJ1-2	-	-	13	TGTGCCAGTAGTGCCGGGACCAACGATGGCTACACCTTC	CASSAGTNDGYTF
TRBV15	TRBJ2-3	-	-	16	TGTGCCACCAGCAGAGACGGACTGGTAGGCGTAGATACGCAGTATTTT	CATSRDGLVGVDTQYF
TRBV27	TRBJ2-3	-	-	19	TGTGCCAGCAGCGGACTCCGGGTCCGAATCTTCTCTAGCACAGATACGCAGTATTTT	CASSGLRVRIFSSTDTQYF
TRBV30	TRBJ2-3	-	-	18	TGTGCCTGCACCTCCGGGACGGTGACCGTATATTCCACAGATACGCAGTATTTT	CACTSGTVTVYSTDTQYF
TRBV7-9	TRBJ2-7	once	-	16	TGTGCCAGCAGCTTAGCAGGGCGGGCCCTCTCCTACGAGCAGTACTTC	CASSLAGRALSYEQYF
TRBV27	TRBJ2-1	-	-	14	TGTGCCAGCAGCCCGGGCAGATCGGGGAATGAGCAGTTCTTC	CASSPGRSGNEQFF
TRBV27	TRBJ1-4	-	TRBD1	16	TGTGCCAGCAGCCTCGGACAGGGGTATACTAATGAAAAACTGTTTTTT	CASSLGQGYTNEKLFF
TRBV27	TRBJ2-7	-	TRBD1	14	TGTGCCAGCAGTCGGGCAGGGGGTCGGTACGAGCAGTACTTC	CASSRAGGRYEQYF
TRBV9	TRBJ1-4	-	-	15	TGTGCCAGCAGCCCACGGGAGGAGGGTAATGAAAAACTGTTTTTT	CASSPREEGNEKLFF
TRBV28	TRBJ2-7	-	-	14	TGTGCCAGCAGTTTAATTGGACAGCTCTACGAGCAGTACTTC	CASSLIGQLYEQYF
TRBV19	TRBJ2-7	-	TRBD1	15	TGTGCCAGTAGTATCCGGACAGGGGAGAGGTACGAGCAGTACTTC	CASSIRTGERYEQYF
TRBV5-1	TRBJ2-1	-	-	13	TGCGCCAGCGTCAACCCCTACCGGGACGAGCAGTTCTTC	CASVNPYRDEQFF
TRBV28	TRBJ1-5	-	-	16	TGTGCCAGCAGTTTATCAGACCCGGCAGTAAATCAGCCCCAGCATTTT	CASSLSDPAVNQPQHF
TRBV7-9	TRBJ2-3	once	-	16	TGTGCCAGCAGCTTACACGGGACCCAGAGGACAGATACGCAGTATTTT	CASSLHGTQRTDTQYF
TRBV30	TRBJ2-1	-	-	14	TGTGCCAACGCCGGCCTCCACTCCTACAATGAGCAGTTCTTC	CANAGLHSYNEQFF
TRBV7-3	TRBJ2-2	-	TRBD2	20	TGTGCCAGCAGCTTGGGTCCGGGACTAGCGGGAGGAACGAACACCGGGGAGCTGTTTTTT	CASSLGPGLAGGTNTGELFF
TRBV4-3	TRBJ1-2	once	-	17	TGCGCCAGCAGCCAAGTGATCTTTAAGGGACCCGCAGGTGGCTACACCTTC	CASSQVIFKGPAGGYTF
TRBV5-4	TRBJ2-5	-	-	14	TGTGCCAGCAGCCTCCGCAAGCTAGGGGAGACCCAGTACTTC	CASSLRKLGETQYF
TRBV7-8	TRBJ1-1	once	-	17	TGTGCCAGCAGCTTAGGGGTAAGGGACGCCGGGGGAGTTGAAGCTTTCTTT	CASSLGVRDAGGVEAFF
TRBV5-6	TRBJ1-4	-	-	19	TGTGCCAGCAGCTTGGTCCGGACAGTTGGGAACGCACTTAATGAAAAACTGTTTTTT	CASSLVRTVGNALNEKLFF
TRBV5-4	TRBJ2-2	once	-	15	TGTGCCAGCAGCTTTCAGGCAGACGCACGGGGGGAGCTGTTTTTT	CASSFQADARGELFF
TRBV7-6	TRBJ1-3	-	-	16	TGTGCCAGCAGCTTAGAGTCGAGGGTCTCTGGAAACACCATATATTTT	CASSLESRVSGNTIYF
TRBV21-1	TRBJ2-6	-	-	16	TGTGCCAGCAGCTCGCACAGCAGCTCTGGGGCCAACGTCCTGACTTTC	CASSSHSSSGANVLTF
TRBV7-2	TRBJ2-7	once	TRBD2	15	TGTGCCAGCAGCTTACGGGAGGGCCCTAAATACGAGCAGTACTTC	CASSLREGPKYEQYF
TRBV6-1	TRBJ2-7	-	-	14	TGTGCCAGCAGTCGGAGGGAAGGGGTCTACGAGCAGTACTTC	CASSRREGVYEQYF
TRBV28	TRBJ2-2	-	TRBD1	15	TGTGCCAGCAGTCCGGGACAGGGTTTTACCGGGGAGCTGTTTTTT	CASSPGQGFTGELFF
TRBV4-1	TRBJ1-4	-	TRBD1	16	TGCGCCAGCAGCCCGACGTCGACAGGGAGCAGTGAAAAACTGTTTTTT	CASSPTSTGSSEKLFF
TRBV28	TRBJ2-7	once	TRBD2	22	TGTGCCAGCAGTTGGGGACAGGGTTTCTCCCTAGCGGGAGGGCACGGGTTTTACGAGCAGTACTTC	CASSWGQGFSLAGGHGFYEQYF
TRBV5-1	TRBJ2-3	-	TRBD2	16	TGCGCCAGCAGCTTGGAGGTAGCGGGGAGCACAGATACGCAGTATTTT	CASSLEVAGSTDTQYF
TRBV4-2	TRBJ2-7	-	TRBD2	18	TGTGCCAGCAGCCGACGTGGACTAGCGGGAGGTTCACAATACGAGCAGTACTTC	CASSRRGLAGGSQYEQYF
TRBV6-5	TRBJ1-5	-	-	13	TGTGCCAGCAGTTGGTGGACCAATCAGCCCCAGCATTTT	CASSWWTNQPQHF
TRBV27	TRBJ1-1	-	TRBD1	14	TGTGCCAGCAGTTTAGGGACAGGGGGAACTGAAGCTTTCTTT	CASSLGTGGTEAFF
TRBV28	TRBJ1-5	-	-	13	TGTGCCAGCAGTTTATCACAGGGTCAGCCCCAGCATTTT	CASSLSQGQPQHF
TRBV25-1	TRBJ2-7	once	-	13	TGTGCCAGCTGCGGCGGGGAGAAATACGAGCAGTACTTC	CASCGGEKYEQYF
TRBV29-1	TRBJ1-1	-	-	14	TGCAGCGTTGTTCGTCCGAGGGGCAACACTGAAGCTTTCTTT	CSVVRPRGNTEAFF
TRBV28	TRBJ1-5	-	TRBD1	14	TGTGCCAGCAGTTTTGACAGGGGCAATCAGCCCCAGCATTTT	CASSFDRGNQPQHF
TRBV2	TRBJ2-1	-	-	15	TGTGCCAGTACCCTCTCCTCTCAATCTTACAATGAGCAGTTCTTC	CASTLSSQSYNEQFF
TRBV29-1	TRBJ2-3	once	-	14	TGCAGCACTCGACGCACCACTAGCACAGATACGCAGTATTTT	CSTRRTTSTDTQYF
TRBV5-5	TRBJ2-5	once	-	18	TGTGCCAGCAGCTTGTTCCTCGGGGAAGGCCCCTACCAAGAGACCCAGTACTTC	CASSLFLGEGPYQETQYF